This entry is about one T cell receptor beta chain. Its matching antigen is unknown. Generated by immunoSEQ multiplex PCR, the TCRdb table keeps only in-frame clones and is missing some. The sample has roughly 120,000 clones, roughly 92% seen once. This record belongs to a study of siplizumab effects on memory and regulatory T cells. Study-wide points: Researchers did not confirm the suppressive function of proliferating Tregs from siplizumab cultures. Assignment to unstimulated subsets succeeded for only a minor fraction of the alloreactive clones.

The CDR3 length is 14 residues. CDR1 is KGHSH and CDR2 is LQKENI in the germline V gene. V was trimmed by 3 bases and J by 6 bases, leaving 14 bases between them. Material: CD4+ T cells sorted from blood. This sequence originates from a human donor in good health. The rearrangement joins TRBV18 to TRBJ2-5; maybe TRBD2 (6 bases). DNA for the CDR3: TGTGCCAGCTCACCCCGCGCGGAGGGCAAGACCCAGTACTTC. Its protein product is CASSPRAEGKTQYF.